Following are 16 T cell receptor beta chains from one sample sequenced in a study of T cells after posttransplantation cyclophosphamide. The data were produced by immunoSEQ multiplex PCR, yet TCRdb's version contains in-frame clones alone and is incomplete. This table holds tens of thousands of clones, about 86% found once. Sequenced: PBMCs. Receptors originate from a man aged 30 to 39 with a blood cancer, CMV-positive, and with a related stem cell donor.

The J gene is TRBJ2-1, the V gene TRBV5-6; 10 bases are shared with TRBD2. The trim removed 3 bases at V and 1 base at J, leaving 13 bases unmatched. The CDR3 loop spans 19 amino acids. CDR1 is SGHDT and CDR2 is YYEEEE in the germline V gene. This CDR3 reads CASSSDTSGTYGSYNEQFF. The DNA of the CDR3 is TGTGCCAGCAGCTCCGACACTAGCGGGACTTACGGGTCCTACAATGAGCAGTTCTTC.

This rearrangement joins TRBV29-1 to TRBJ2-1, with 8 bases identical to TRBD1. J lost 8 bases, V lost 4 bases, and 13 bases had no gene match. Per the germline V gene, CDR1 is SQVTM and CDR2 is ANQGSEA. The CDR3 totals 15 residues. The CDR3 DNA follows: TGCAGCGTTGCATCAGGACAGGGAATTCTAGATGAGCAGTTCTTC. Translating it yields CSVASGQGILDEQFF.

This clone is a singleton in its sample. This chain uses TRBV27 with TRBJ2-5; TRBD1 matches 8 bases. V shed 4 bases and J 4 bases; nucleotides not matched to a gene: 2. This CDR3 comprises 13 residues. The germline V gene has CDR1 MNHEY and CDR2 SMNVEV (reference sequence). The CDR3 loop reads CASSSGQGETQYF. CDR3 DNA sequence: TGTGCCAGCAGTTCCGGACAGGGAGAGACCCAGTACTTC.

This chain uses TRBV11-2 with TRBJ2-3, with 8 bases aligning to TRBD1. The length of the CDR3 is 16 residues. CDR1 is SGHAT, CDR2 FQNNGV, per germline. After removal of 1 base from V and 2 bases from J, the junction contained 5 bases not matched to a gene. The CDR3 reads CASSLGTGYSTDTQYF. The CDR3 region has the DNA TGTGCCAGCAGCTTAGGGACAGGGTATTCCACAGATACGCAGTATTTT.

This chain joins TRBV19 and TRBJ1-3; D gene unclear. V lost 2 bases, J lost 2 bases, and 16 bases lay in between. The CDR3 spans 17 residues. CDR1 is LNHDA and CDR2 is SQIVND in the germline V gene (reference sequence). CDR3 sequence: CASSISPLAEPGNTIYF. The CDR3 DNA follows: TGTGCCAGTAGTATATCTCCCCTAGCAGAACCTGGAAACACCATATATTTT.

This clone is a singleton in its sample. This rearrangement joins TRBV28 to TRBJ1-2; D might be TRBD1 (5 bases). The CDR3 is 12 amino acids. Trimming took off 8 bases at V and 5 bases at J, with 12 bases between the two ends. In germline, CDR1 is MDHEN, CDR2 SYDVKM. CDR3 sequence (DNA): TGTGCCAGCGTGGGGGAGGCTTATGGCTACACCTTC. Amino acids: CASVGEAYGYTF.

The chain joins TRBV30 to TRBJ2-4, with TRBD2 matching 9 bases. Trimming took 0 bases from V and 0 from J; bases not matched to a gene: 18. The germline V gene encodes CDR1 GTSNPN and CDR2 SVGIG (reference sequence). The CDR3 contains 21 residues. CDR3 region: CAWSVRGRGGRAGIAKNIQYF. The CDR3 DNA is TGTGCCTGGAGTGTTAGAGGGCGCGGCGGGAGGGCCGGAATAGCCAAAAACATTCAGTACTTC.

The rearrangement uses TRBV6-5 and TRBJ2-7; TRBD2 might be the D (6 bases). The length of the CDR3 is 14 residues. Germline CDR1 and CDR2: MNHEY and SVGAGI. Trimming left V 6 bases short and J 2 bases short, with 14 bases between. Here the CDR3 DNA reads TGTGCCAGCAGACCTTCTAGCGCACCCTACGAGCAGTACTTC. This codes for CASRPSSAPYEQYF.

The chain links TRBV30 to TRBJ1-4; 8 bases match TRBD1. Trimming removed 1 base from V and 8 bases from J; junction bases left unmatched: 9. The CDR3 length is 15 residues. From germline, CDR1 is GTSNPN and CDR2 SVGIG (reference sequence). The CDR3 here is CAWSGQGALEEKLFF. DNA of the CDR3: TGTGCCTGGAGTGGGCAGGGGGCGTTGGAGGAAAAACTGTTTTTT.

The chain joins TRBV18 to TRBJ2-7; 8 bases agree with TRBD1. Germline V gene lookup returns CDR1 KGHSH and CDR2 LQKENI. The trim removed 3 bases at V and 3 bases at J, leaving 4 bases unmatched. The CDR3 spans 14 residues. Written as DNA, the CDR3 is TGTGCCAGCTCACCTGACAGGGGTGGCTACGAGCAGTACTTC. Residues: CASSPDRGGYEQYF.

The rearrangement uses TRBV5-5 and TRBJ2-3; 13 bases agree with TRBD2. Germline values: CDR1 SGHKS, CDR2 YYEKEE (reference sequence). The CDR3 is made up of 17 amino acids. With 1 base clipped from V and 1 base from J, the junction kept 3 bases outside the gene matches. Here the CDR3 DNA reads TGTGCCAGCAGCTTGACTAGCGGGAGGGCCGGCACAGATACGCAGTATTTT. It yields the protein CASSLTSGRAGTDTQYF.

The chain combines TRBV28 with TRBJ2-7, with TRBD1 matching over 12 bases. This CDR3 region has 15 residues. Germline CDR1 and CDR2: MDHEN and SYDVKM. Trimming cost V 2 bases and J 4 bases; bases outside gene matches: 3. The DNA for the CDR3 is TGTGCCAGCAGTTTAGGGACAGGGGGCTTATACGAGCAGTACTTC. Protein product: CASSLGTGGLYEQYF.

This clone was detected only once. The chain is built from TRBV28 and TRBJ2-6, with 10 bases fitting TRBD1. The CDR3 has 18 amino acids. The junction had 8 bases not matched to a gene; V was cut back by 5 bases and J by 1 base. From germline, CDR1 is MDHEN and CDR2 SYDVKM. CDR3 protein: CASSGPGQGRSGANVLTF. As DNA, the CDR3 is TGTGCCAGCAGTGGCCCGGGACAGGGGAGATCTGGGGCCAACGTCCTGACTTTC.

The genes are TRBV7-3 and TRBJ2-1; 9 nucleotides align to TRBD2. The CDR3 spans 16 residues. The ends lost 0 bases at V and 5 bases at J; junction bases unmatched: 5. Looked up from germline, CDR1 is SGHTA and CDR2 is FQGTGA. The CDR3 sequence is CASSLTSGRGNNEQFF. The CDR3 DNA sequence: TGTGCCAGCAGCTTAACTAGCGGGAGAGGAAACAATGAGCAGTTCTTC.

Comments on this clone: The same CDR3 arises from other DNA sequences in this sample as well. This chain connects TRBV11-3 to TRBJ2-1, with 12 nucleotides matching TRBD2. CDR3 length: 15 amino acids. V lost 4 bases, J lost 8 bases, and 6 bases stayed unmatched. The germline gives CDR1 SGHNT, CDR2 YENEEA. In DNA, the CDR3 is TGTGCCAGCAGCTCCCCGACTAGCGGGAGACATGAGCAGTTCTTC. Its protein product is CASSSPTSGRHEQFF.

The V call is TRBV4-3, the J call TRBJ2-5; D unresolved. V shed 0 bases and J shed 2 bases, with 10 bases lying between them. Germline V lookup: CDR1 LGHNA, CDR2 YSLEER. The CDR3 consists of 15 residues. CDR3 sequence: CASSQDLDSQETQYF. The CDR3, as DNA: TGCGCCAGCAGCCAAGATCTCGACTCTCAAGAGACCCAGTACTTC.